The 8 T cell receptor beta chains in this list originate from one sample, sequenced in a study of CD8+ T cells in alopecia areata. Sequencing relied on a cDNA template that was reverse transcribed from extracted RNA. The data were produced by immunoSEQ multiplex PCR, yet TCRdb's version contains in-frame clones alone and is incomplete. Of about 220,000 clones listed, about 57% are singletons. Treatment: oral pan-JAK inhibitor, 5-10 mg twice daily. Sequencing was performed on CD4+ T cells sorted from blood, taken at week 4, from a patient treated with tofacitinib. The receptors were sampled from a human donor with alopecia areata.

The rearrangement uses TRBV4-3 and TRBJ1-2; D remains unclear. CDR3 size: 15 residues. The germline CDR1 and CDR2 sequences are LGHNA and YSLEER. Between the trimmed V and J ends, which lost 0 bases and 4 bases, there was a span of 12 bases. CDR3 sequence reads: CASSQDSATSYGYTF. CDR3 nucleotide sequence: TGCGCCAGCAGCCAAGATAGCGCGACTTCCTATGGCTACACCTTC.

In this sample, this clone turned up once. The chain is built from TRBV29-1 and TRBJ1-1; weak D call: TRBD1 (5 bases). The CDR3 contains 14 residues. CDR1 SQVTM and CDR2 ANQGSEA come from the germline V gene. Trimming pared 4 bases from V and 0 bases from J, leaving 12 bases between. The CDR3 spells CSVGQLLMNTEAFF. The CDR3 nucleotides read TGCAGCGTTGGACAGCTACTTATGAACACTGAAGCTTTCTTT.

The chain links TRBV29-1 to TRBJ1-5; D call uncertain. The V gene lost 5 bases and the J gene lost 3 bases, with 11 bases spanning the gap. Germline V CDR1 and CDR2: SQVTM, ANQGSEA. This CDR3 comprises 13 residues. Here the CDR3 DNA reads TGCAGCGTTCGTTCCGCGAACAATCAGCCCCAGCATTTT. It is translated as CSVRSANNQPQHF.

This clone was detected once. The rearrangement uses TRBV7-2 and TRBJ1-2, with D maybe TRBD1 (5 bases). V lost 4 bases, J lost 7 bases, and 22 bases lay in between. This CDR3 has 16 residues. CDR1 is SGHTA and CDR2 is FQGNSA in the germline V gene. In nucleotides, the CDR3 is TGTGCCAGCAGCTCCCTCGTCACCGAGGGGTCTGGTGGCTACACCTTC. This translates into CASSSLVTEGSGGYTF.

This sequence joins TRBV15 and TRBJ2-2, with TRBD1 identical over 10 bases. V lost 0 bases and J lost 4; bases outside the gene matches: 8. Germline-derived CDR1 and CDR2 are LNHNV and YYDKDF (reference sequence). The CDR3 has 18 amino acids. The CDR3 DNA is TGTGCCACCAGCAGAGATCGCCCGGGACAGGGGCCCACCGGGGAGCTGTTTTTT. As protein: CATSRDRPGQGPTGELFF. The full variable domain, its missing parts supplied by reference TRBV15 and TRBJ2-2, is DAMVIQNPRYQVTQFGKPVTLSCSQTLNHNVMYWYQQKSSQAPKLLFHYYDKDFNNEADTPDNFQSRRPNTSFCFLDIRSPGLGDTAMYLCATSRDRPGQGPTGELFFGEGSRLTVL.

The chain recombines TRBV7-3 with TRBJ2-1; no clear D. V was shortened by 2 bases and J by 4 bases, with 6 bases between the two germline ends. This CDR3 has 13 residues. CDR1 and CDR2 (germline): SGHTA, FQGTGA. As DNA, the CDR3 is TGTGCCAGCAGCTTATGGATGTACAATGAGCAGTTCTTC. Translation: CASSLWMYNEQFF. The full variable domain, its missing parts supplied by reference TRBV7-3 and TRBJ2-1, is GAGVSQTPSNKVTEKGKYVELRCDPISGHTALYWYRQSLGQGPEFLIYFQGTGAADDSGLPNDRFFAVRPEGSVSTLKIQRTERGDSAVYLCASSLWMYNEQFFGPGTRLTVL.

This sequence joins TRBV6-5 and TRBJ1-2; possibly TRBD1 for D (5 bases). CDR3 length: 13 amino acids. Germline CDR1 reads MNHEY; CDR2 reads SVGAGI. V was shortened by 6 bases and J by 4 bases, with 12 bases between the two germline ends. Written as DNA, the CDR3 is TGTGCCAGCAGGGGACCCCGGGGCTATGGCTACACCTTC. Its translation is CASRGPRGYGYTF.

V usage is TRBV7-2 and J usage is TRBJ2-7; no clear D. The CDR3 consists of 12 residues. Germline CDR1 reads SGHTA; CDR2 reads FQGNSA. Trimming removed 4 bases from V and 4 bases from J, with 8 bases in between. CDR3 sequence reads: CASSSRPYEQYF. CDR3 DNA: TGTGCCAGCAGCTCTAGACCTTACGAGCAGTACTTC.